This TCR beta chain emerged from a study of response to subunit inactivated influenza vaccine. Per germline, CDR1 SEHNR and CDR2 FQNEAQ (reference sequence). Trimming removed 4 bases from V and 4 bases from J, with 11 bases in between. The CDR3 is 13 residues long. Study-wide results and caveats: The authors suggested that every seasonal influenza vaccination recruits few new T cells.

This clonotype was seen repeatedly, ten times or more. Antigen specificity is unknown. Via MiXCR, TCRdb re-called the RT-PCR reads, giving one row per CDR3 protein. Counted here are over 800,000 distinct CDR3 sequences, approximately 21% occurring once; the ten biggest clones make up 9.5% to 13%. The gene calls are TRBV7-9 and TRBJ2-7, with a weak D call TRBD1 (5 bases). The clonotype was recovered from a man between 50 and 59 years old who received an inactivated influenza vaccine. The starting material was PBMCs from blood, obtained around 5 days after vaccination. CDR3 sequence (DNA): TGTGCCAGCAGCTCCCCTACAGGATACGAGCAGTACTTC. This codes for CASSSPTGYEQYF.